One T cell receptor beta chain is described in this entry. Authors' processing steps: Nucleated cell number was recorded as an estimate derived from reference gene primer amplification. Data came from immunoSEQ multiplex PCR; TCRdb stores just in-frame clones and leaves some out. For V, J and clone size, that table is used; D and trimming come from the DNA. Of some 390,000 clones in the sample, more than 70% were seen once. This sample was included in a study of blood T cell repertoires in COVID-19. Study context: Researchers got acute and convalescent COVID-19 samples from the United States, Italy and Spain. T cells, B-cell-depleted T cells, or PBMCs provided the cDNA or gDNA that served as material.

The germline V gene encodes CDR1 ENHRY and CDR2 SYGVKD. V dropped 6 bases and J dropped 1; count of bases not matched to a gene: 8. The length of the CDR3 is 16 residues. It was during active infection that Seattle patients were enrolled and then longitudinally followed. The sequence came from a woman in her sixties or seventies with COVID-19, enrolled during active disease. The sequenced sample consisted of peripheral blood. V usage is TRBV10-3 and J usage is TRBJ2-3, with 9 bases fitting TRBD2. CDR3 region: CAIRPTSGLGTDTQYF. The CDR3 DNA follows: TGTGCCATCAGACCTACTAGCGGGCTTGGCACAGATACGCAGTATTTT.